The rows below give T cell receptor beta chains drawn from one sample of a study of shared clonotypes between healthy human individuals. Produced via immunoSEQ multiplex PCR; TCRdb's table is partial and in-frame only. The sample has some 450,000 clones, about 74% seen once. The source material was PBMCs. These receptor sequences come from a woman aged 40 to 50 in good health. Some clones in this sample may be carry-over from other donors' samples. Each CDR3 is given with its conserved first and last residue. Fields, in order: clone size, J gene, CDR3 length, V gene, D gene, CDR3 protein, CDR3 DNA. The D gene is left open where the match is weak. Not every row has a clone size; where given, it reads once, few, many or a size class.

abundance: .; j_gene: TRBJ1-5; len: 14; v_gene: TRBV5-8; d_gene: TRBD1; CDR3aa: CASSPRTGNQPQHF; CDR3nt: TGTGCCAGCAGCCCCAGGACAGGGAATCAGCCCCAGCATTTT
abundance: few; j_gene: TRBJ1-1; len: 15; v_gene: TRBV10-3; d_gene: .; CDR3aa: CAIRRIQGTNTEAFF; CDR3nt: TGTGCCATCAGGAGAATACAGGGAACAAACACTGAAGCTTTCTTT
abundance: .; j_gene: TRBJ1-2; len: 10; v_gene: TRBV28; d_gene: .; CDR3aa: CASGARGYTF; CDR3nt: TGTGCCAGCGGGGCCAGGGGCTACACCTTC
abundance: .; j_gene: TRBJ1-5; len: 13; v_gene: TRBV7-9; d_gene: .; CDR3aa: CASSWGPGQPQHF; CDR3nt: TGTGCCAGCAGCTGGGGACCGGGTCAGCCCCAGCATTTT
abundance: once; j_gene: TRBJ2-3; len: 13; v_gene: TRBV10-2; d_gene: TRBD1; CDR3aa: CASSDFPDRTQYF; CDR3nt: TGCGCCAGCAGTGATTTCCCGGACAGGACGCAGTATTTT
abundance: .; j_gene: TRBJ1-5; len: 13; v_gene: TRBV5-4; d_gene: .; CDR3aa: CASSLEGALPQHF; CDR3nt: TGTGCCAGCAGCTTGGAGGGCGCTTTACCCCAGCATTTT
abundance: .; j_gene: TRBJ2-3; len: 16; v_gene: TRBV2; d_gene: .; CDR3aa: CASSDPTKRSTDTQYF; CDR3nt: TGTGCCAGCAGTGACCCCACTAAAAGAAGCACAGATACGCAGTATTTT
abundance: .; j_gene: TRBJ2-1; len: 12; v_gene: TRBV9; d_gene: .; CDR3aa: CASSDLSLEQFF; CDR3nt: TGTGCCAGCAGCGACCTCAGTCTTGAGCAGTTCTTC
abundance: .; j_gene: TRBJ2-7; len: 15; v_gene: TRBV6-1; d_gene: TRBD2; CDR3aa: CASSEILAGAYEQYF; CDR3nt: TGTGCCAGCAGTGAAATTCTAGCGGGAGCCTACGAGCAGTACTTC
abundance: .; j_gene: TRBJ1-3; len: 16; v_gene: TRBV18; d_gene: TRBD1; CDR3aa: CASSPRQGKAGNTIYF; CDR3nt: TGTGCCAGCTCACCAAGACAGGGGAAGGCTGGAAACACCATATATTTT
abundance: .; j_gene: TRBJ1-1; len: 14; v_gene: TRBV19; d_gene: .; CDR3aa: CASRWGTTNTEAFF; CDR3nt: TGTGCCAGTAGATGGGGGACTACGAACACTGAAGCTTTCTTT
abundance: .; j_gene: TRBJ2-3; len: 15; v_gene: TRBV28; d_gene: TRBD1; CDR3aa: CASRKTGGGTDTQYF; CDR3nt: TGTGCCAGCAGAAAAACAGGGGGAGGCACAGATACGCAGTATTTT
abundance: .; j_gene: TRBJ1-4; len: 15; v_gene: TRBV2; d_gene: .; CDR3aa: CASSVLTGSEEKLFF; CDR3nt: TGTGCCAGCAGTGTTCTGACAGGCTCCGAGGAAAAACTGTTTTTT
abundance: .; j_gene: TRBJ2-7; len: 14; v_gene: TRBV7-9; d_gene: .; CDR3aa: CASSLAGAVYEQYF; CDR3nt: TGTGCCAGCAGCCTCGCGGGGGCGGTCTACGAGCAGTACTTC
abundance: .; j_gene: TRBJ2-7; len: 14; v_gene: TRBV6-1; d_gene: .; CDR3aa: CASSEGTYSGEQYF; CDR3nt: TGTGCCAGCAGTGAAGGGACTTACTCGGGCGAGCAGTACTTC
abundance: many; j_gene: TRBJ1-2; len: 13; v_gene: TRBV6-1; d_gene: .; CDR3aa: CASSLRPTSGYTF; CDR3nt: TGTGCCAGCAGTTTACGTCCTACCTCGGGCTACACCTTC
abundance: .; j_gene: TRBJ2-7; len: 14; v_gene: TRBV13; d_gene: .; CDR3aa: CASSQHGESYEQYF; CDR3nt: TGTGCCAGCAGCCAACACGGAGAATCCTACGAGCAGTACTTC
abundance: many; j_gene: TRBJ2-1; len: 18; v_gene: TRBV11-3; d_gene: .; CDR3aa: CASSLAPAFTGSDNEQFF; CDR3nt: TGTGCCAGCAGCTTAGCCCCGGCCTTTACAGGGTCGGACAATGAGCAGTTCTTC
abundance: .; j_gene: TRBJ2-3; len: 16; v_gene: TRBV5-1; d_gene: TRBD2; CDR3aa: CASSAGTSGLTDTQYF; CDR3nt: TGCGCCAGCAGCGCGGGGACTAGTGGGTTGACAGATACGCAGTATTTT
abundance: .; j_gene: TRBJ2-7; len: 11; v_gene: TRBV19; d_gene: .; CDR3aa: CASKGGWEQYF; CDR3nt: TGTGCCAGTAAAGGAGGATGGGAGCAGTACTTC
abundance: .; j_gene: TRBJ2-7; len: 13; v_gene: TRBV9; d_gene: TRBD1; CDR3aa: CASSPRDSYEQYF; CDR3nt: TGTGCCAGCAGCCCCCGGGACAGCTACGAGCAGTACTTC